This T cell receptor (beta chain) originates from a study of CD8+CD57+ T cells in acquired aplastic anemia (dated by TCRdb to between 2018 and 2020). Context from the whole study: Extracted DNA from sorted CD4+ and CD8+ cells averaged approximately 3 ug, ranging from roughly 0.17 to 30 ug. CD8+CD57+ expansion was defined as a frequency above the mean frequency observed in healthy subjects.

Patients chosen for sequencing had shown expansion of CD8+CD57+ cells by flow cytometry. Severe acquired aplastic anemia was diagnosed in all patients according to International Study of Aplastic Anemia and Agranulocytosis and Camitta criteria. No patient had received any therapy when blood was sampled. TCR repertoires of sorted CD4+ and CD8+ blood T cells from severe aplastic anemia patients and healthy subjects were deep-sequenced in the study. Patients were enrolled in the USA under clinicaltrials.gov protocols 00001620, 01623167, 00001397, 00071045, 00081523 and 00961064. Ficoll-Paque density gradient centrifugation was used to isolate peripheral blood mononuclear cells. Before DNA was extracted, CD4+ and CD8+ T cells were sorted using either FACS or magnetic beads. Profiling of TCR beta VDJ combinations and CDR3 sequences used genomic DNA as the template. TCR repertoire sequencing was run on an Illumina HiSeq 2000. The source study handled its data this way. Repertoires were assessed using TRBV/TRBJ rearrangement plots, CDR3 size and DJ length profiles, and Simpson's diversity index. The most abundant DNA sequence in the deep sequencing data was defined as the immunodominant clone. CDR3 amino acid sequences were screened for sharing across subjects and were compared with published repertoires and the VDJdb database. Using fastp trimming at Q25 and MiXCR clonotype assembly, TCRdb reanalyzed the public sequencing data and kept in-frame beta chains. Rows matching on CDR3 protein sequence are summarized as one entry with the most common DNA and genes. TCRdb's processing, not the study's, gives the V and J calls here. This sample has about half a million distinct CDR3 sequences in its table, and less than 35% of those were observed once. The ten most abundant clones make up 0.8% to 0.85% of the sample.

General findings and caveats noted by the study authors: Nearly 30 CD8+ CDR3 sequences were found in both patients and controls but appeared to be highly expressed in patients and within the immunodominant clones of the patients. CD8+ Simpson's diversity did not differ significantly between patients and healthy controls (P=0.060).

This clonotype has more than one count but fewer than ten. Its specific antigen is unknown. The CDR3 does not close with the conserved phenylalanine or tryptophan, likely indicating a read error. Because the CDR3's place on the DNA is in doubt, the DNA is left out and the CDR3 is given as listed by TCRdb. This receptor was taken from a human donor with aplastic anemia. Sequencing used sorted CD4+, CD8+, or CD8+CD57+ T cells (not recorded which) from PBMCs.

The CDR3 is CASSLSGI. The chain is assembled from TRBV7-2 and TRBJ2-3; the D call in the table, TRBD2, was not verified against the DNA. 8 amino acids form the CDR3, both terminal residues included. CDR1 and CDR2 are drawn from the germline V gene: SGHTA, FQGNSA.